This TCR beta chain was obtained from a study of blood T cell repertoires in COVID-19. Trimming cost V 5 bases and J 1 base, with 13 bases left between them. The CDR3 covers 15 residues. The germline V gene encodes CDR1 WNHNN and CDR2 SYGVQD (reference sequence). The protocol was immunoSEQ multiplex PCR, while the TCRdb copy is restricted to in-frame clones and leaves out a portion. Of about 190,000 clones listed, around 84% are singletons. The V and J genes are TRBV10-1 and TRBJ2-3; TRBD2 is a possible D gene (5 bases). This receptor was obtained from a young man with active or convalescent COVID-19. Sequencing used peripheral blood. In DNA form, the CDR3 reads TGCGCCAGCAGTAGTTACACCGGGGGCACAGATACGCAGTATTTT. This codes for CASSSYTGGTDTQYF.